The TCR beta chain described here comes from a study of blood T cell repertoires in COVID-19 (TCRdb year 2020). With regard to the full study: The collaborator samples originated in the United States, Italy and Spain and spanned the acute and convalescent phases of COVID-19. The sample metadata nearly always contained a de-identified subject ID, COVID-19 status, age in years and sex. The prospective study material was composed of cDNA or gDNA derived from T cells, B-cell-depleted T cells, or PBMCs. Where HLA class I and class II types were available, the types were taken from metadata supplied by the sample provider, not from assay-based typing. Deeply sampled blood TCRbeta repertoires from subjects exposed to, actively infected with, or recovered from COVID-19 were included in the dataset. A freely available public database, intended as a resource for researchers studying the immune response to SARS-CoV-2, is where the repertoires were released. Samples were obtained from the ongoing ImmuneRACE study (first 160 participants) and from 1,200 or so subjects provided by 6 global collaborators. Paper-wide results and their limitations: The amount of clinical and demographic metadata varied by source and participant and was provided uncurated.

The immunoSEQ Assay, a bias-controlled multiplex PCR, was used to amplify TCRbeta CDR3 regions from genomic DNA. Per the source publication's procedure: Nucleated cell counts per sample were estimated from amplification of reference gene primers within the assay. To quantify the absolute abundance of each unique TCRbeta CDR3 rearrangement, sequence reads were collapsed and filtered. For each sample, productive Simpson clonality was calculated as the square root of Simpson's diversity index over productive rearrangements. TCRdb stores this immuneACCESS table with in-frame sequences only. Part of the clones is absent; in the studies checked, under half of the shortfall reflects unresolved V genes, and no reason is known for the rest. The V and J calls and the clone size are those of that table, but D and trimming were determined from the DNA. This sample gives tens of thousands of clones in total; around 87% of them show up just once. The ten largest make up about a sixth of the sample.

This clone was seen just once. No antigen is known for it. No quality values exist for individual bases; no much larger clone is one base distant. One collaborating source in Seattle enrolled patients during active infection and followed them longitudinally through the course of disease. Each collaborating institution followed its own protocols to collect whole blood in K2EDTA tubes. For TCRbeta analysis, collaborator samples were shipped as frozen whole blood, as isolated PBMCs, or as DNA extracted from either sample type. The sequencing input was peripheral blood. The source is a woman aged 60 to 75 with COVID-19, enrolled during active disease.

The DNA sequence follows: TGTGCCAGCAGCTTAGTATGGCGGGGTGATGAAAAACTGTTTTTT. It translates to CASSLVWRGDEKLFF. This sequence uses TRBV7-4 and TRBJ1-4, with the D gene not confidently named. The CDR3 runs 15 amino acids, cysteine and phenylalanine included. CDR3 DNA is the only sequence kept; it has 45 bases, read in frame from the first base. V loses 1 base of germline sequence and J loses 6 bases, and the interval between the two ends is 12 bases. The germline V gene supplies CDR1 SGHVT and CDR2 SQSDAQ. The reference TRBV7-4 and TRBJ1-4 proteins fill in what lies around the CDR3, so the full variable domain reads GAGVSQSPRYKVAKRGRDVALRCDSISGHVTLYWYRQTLGQGSEVLTYSQSDAQRDKSGRPSGRFSAERPERSVSTLKIQRTEQGDSAVYLCASSLVWRGDEKLFFGSGTQLSVL.